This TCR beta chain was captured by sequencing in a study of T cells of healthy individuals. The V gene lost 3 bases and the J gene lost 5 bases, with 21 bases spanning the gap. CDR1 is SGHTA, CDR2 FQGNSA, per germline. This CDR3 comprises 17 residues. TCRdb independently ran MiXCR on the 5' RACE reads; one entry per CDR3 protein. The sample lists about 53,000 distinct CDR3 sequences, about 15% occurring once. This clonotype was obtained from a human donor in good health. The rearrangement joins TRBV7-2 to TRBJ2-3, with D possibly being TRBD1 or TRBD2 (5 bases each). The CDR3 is CASSLGVRAAGGDTQYF. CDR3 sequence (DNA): TGTGCCAGCAGCTTGGGGGTCAGGGCGGCTGGGGGAGATACGCAGTATTTT.